This entry is about one TCR beta chain. Its antigen is not known. These data originate in a study of CD4 T cells in relation to SARS-CoV-2 and coronaviruses. Study at large: PBMCs were cultured with antigen for 10 days before TCR beta sequencing. The study's findings and limits: Crossreactivity was assessed only for spike protein, not other viral proteins.

The unexposed donors gave CD4+ T cells in 2011-2018, prior to COVID-19. The cells were cultured for approximately ten days before CD4+ T cells were isolated. Cultures received half-medium IL-2 refreshes on days 3 and 7. The germline gives CDR1 MNHEY, CDR2 SVGEGT. With 2 bases clipped from V and 10 bases from J, the junction kept 10 bases outside the gene matches. The length of the CDR3 is 15 residues. Clones were read by immunoSEQ multiplex PCR, and TCRdb kept only the in-frame ones, dropping some. The sample records about 26,000 clones, approximately 73% being singletons. Sequencing was done on a sample of CD4+ T cells from PBMCs, cultured in vitro. The V gene is TRBV6-2 or TRBV6-3, the J gene TRBJ2-1, with TRBD1 identical over 8 bases. The sequence was collected from a human donor in good health. The CDR3 nucleotides are TGTGCCAGCAGTTACAGGGCAGGGGGCGTCCGGGAGCAGTTCTTC. Translation gives CASSYRAGGVREQFF.